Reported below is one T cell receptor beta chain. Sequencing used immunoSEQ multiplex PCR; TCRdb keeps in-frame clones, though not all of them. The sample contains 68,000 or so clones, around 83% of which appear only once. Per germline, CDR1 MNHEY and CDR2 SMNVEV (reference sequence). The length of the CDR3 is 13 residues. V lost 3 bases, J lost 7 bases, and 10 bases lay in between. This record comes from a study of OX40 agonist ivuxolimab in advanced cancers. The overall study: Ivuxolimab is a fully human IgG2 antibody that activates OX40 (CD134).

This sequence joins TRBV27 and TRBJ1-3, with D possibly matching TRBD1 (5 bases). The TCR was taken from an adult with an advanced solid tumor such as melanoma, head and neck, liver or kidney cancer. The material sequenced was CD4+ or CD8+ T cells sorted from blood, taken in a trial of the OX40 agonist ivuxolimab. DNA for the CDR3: TGTGCCAGCAGTTTCAGTAGGGGCAACACCATATATTTT. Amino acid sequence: CASSFSRGNTIYF.